This T cell receptor (beta chain) was sequenced for a study of control samples from healthy donors and cancer patients. Measured with immunoSEQ multiplex PCR; TCRdb has only the in-frame clones, and not every one. The data show about 72,000 clones, 85% to 95% seen once. The CDR3 covers 16 residues. The ends lost 2 bases at V and 7 bases at J; junction bases unmatched: 9. Per germline, CDR1 MDHEN and CDR2 SYDVKM. V usage is TRBV28 and J usage is TRBJ2-1; 9 nucleotides match TRBD1. The specimen was blood. This receptor was identified in a woman aged 55-69 years in good health. For the CDR3, the DNA is TGTGCCAGCAGTTTAGCCGGGACAGGGATCTCAAATGAGCAGTTCTTC. It specifies CASSLAGTGISNEQFF.